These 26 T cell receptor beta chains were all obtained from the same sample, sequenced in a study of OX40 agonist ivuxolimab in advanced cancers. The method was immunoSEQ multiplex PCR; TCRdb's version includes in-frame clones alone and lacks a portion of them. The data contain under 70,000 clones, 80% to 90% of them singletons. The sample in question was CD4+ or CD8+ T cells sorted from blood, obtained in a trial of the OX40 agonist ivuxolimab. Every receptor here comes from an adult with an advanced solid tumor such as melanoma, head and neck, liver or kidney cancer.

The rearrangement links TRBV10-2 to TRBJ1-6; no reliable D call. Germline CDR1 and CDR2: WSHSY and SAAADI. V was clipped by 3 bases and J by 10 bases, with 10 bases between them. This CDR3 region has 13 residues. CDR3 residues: CASSDAERSPLHF. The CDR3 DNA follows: TGCGCCAGCAGTGATGCCGAACGCTCACCCCTCCACTTT.

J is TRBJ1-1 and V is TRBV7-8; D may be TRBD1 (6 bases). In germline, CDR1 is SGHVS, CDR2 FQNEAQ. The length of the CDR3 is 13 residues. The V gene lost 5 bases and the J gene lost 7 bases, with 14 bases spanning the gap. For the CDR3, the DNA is TGTGCCAGCAGCCCGAGGGGGGGGAGTGAAGCTTTCTTT. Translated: CASSPRGGSEAFF.

CDR3 sequence: CASSASRTTYLQYF. The CDR3 DNA reads as TGTGCCAGCAGCGCCTCCAGGACCACTTACCTGCAGTATTTT. The genes are TRBV7-9 and TRBJ2-3; no clear D. Germline V CDR1 and CDR2: SEHNR, FQNEAQ (reference sequence). The V end lost 5 bases, the J end lost 11 bases, and 20 bases lay between the germline ends. This CDR3 has 14 amino acids.

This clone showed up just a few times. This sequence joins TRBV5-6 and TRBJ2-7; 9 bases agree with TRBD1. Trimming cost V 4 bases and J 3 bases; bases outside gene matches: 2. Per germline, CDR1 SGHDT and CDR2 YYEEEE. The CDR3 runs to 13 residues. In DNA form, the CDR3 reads TGTGCCAGCAGCCGGGGACAGGGCTACGAGCAGTACTTC. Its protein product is CASSRGQGYEQYF.

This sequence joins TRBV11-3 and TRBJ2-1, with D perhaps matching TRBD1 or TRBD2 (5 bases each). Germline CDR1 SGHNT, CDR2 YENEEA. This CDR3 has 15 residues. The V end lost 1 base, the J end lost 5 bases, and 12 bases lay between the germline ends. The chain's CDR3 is CASSLVGTVDNEQFF. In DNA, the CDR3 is TGTGCCAGCAGCTTAGTAGGGACCGTCGACAATGAGCAGTTCTTC.

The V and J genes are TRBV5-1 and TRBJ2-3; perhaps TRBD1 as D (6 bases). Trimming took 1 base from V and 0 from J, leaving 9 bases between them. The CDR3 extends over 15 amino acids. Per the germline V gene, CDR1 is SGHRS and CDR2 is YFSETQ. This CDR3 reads CASSLRQESTDTQYF. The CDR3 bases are TGCGCCAGCAGCTTGCGACAGGAGAGCACAGATACGCAGTATTTT.

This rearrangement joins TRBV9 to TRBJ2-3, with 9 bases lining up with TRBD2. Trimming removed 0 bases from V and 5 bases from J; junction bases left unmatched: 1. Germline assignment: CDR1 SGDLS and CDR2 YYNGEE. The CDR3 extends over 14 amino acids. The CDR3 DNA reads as TGTGCCAGCAGCGTAGTGACTAGCGGAGATACGCAGTATTTT. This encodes CASSVVTSGDTQYF.

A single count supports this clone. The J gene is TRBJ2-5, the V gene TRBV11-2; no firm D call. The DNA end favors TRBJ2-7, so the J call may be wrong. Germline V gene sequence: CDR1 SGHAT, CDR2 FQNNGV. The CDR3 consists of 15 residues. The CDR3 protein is CASSLAARGSYEQYF. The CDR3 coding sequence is TGTGCCAGCAGCTTAGCAGCCCGAGGATCCTACGAGCAGTACTTC.

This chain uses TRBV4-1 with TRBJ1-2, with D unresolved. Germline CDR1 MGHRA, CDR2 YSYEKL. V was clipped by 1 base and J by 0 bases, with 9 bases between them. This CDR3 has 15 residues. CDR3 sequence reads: CASSQGGAPNYGYTF. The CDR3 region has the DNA TGCGCCAGCAGCCAAGGAGGAGCGCCTAACTATGGCTACACCTTC.

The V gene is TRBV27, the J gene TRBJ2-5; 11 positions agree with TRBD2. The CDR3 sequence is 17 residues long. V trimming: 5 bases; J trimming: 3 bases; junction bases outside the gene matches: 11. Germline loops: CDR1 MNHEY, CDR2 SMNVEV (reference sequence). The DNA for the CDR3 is TGTGCCAGCAGTCCAACGACTAGCGGGAAGCCTAAAGAGACCCAGTACTTC. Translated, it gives CASSPTTSGKPKETQYF.

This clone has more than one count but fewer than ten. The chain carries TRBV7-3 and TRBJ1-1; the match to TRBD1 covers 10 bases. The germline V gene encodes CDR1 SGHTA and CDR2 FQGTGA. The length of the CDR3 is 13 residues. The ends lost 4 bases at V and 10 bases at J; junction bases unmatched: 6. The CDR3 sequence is CASSSRDRGRAFF. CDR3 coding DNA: TGTGCCAGCAGCTCCAGGGACAGGGGTAGAGCTTTCTTT.

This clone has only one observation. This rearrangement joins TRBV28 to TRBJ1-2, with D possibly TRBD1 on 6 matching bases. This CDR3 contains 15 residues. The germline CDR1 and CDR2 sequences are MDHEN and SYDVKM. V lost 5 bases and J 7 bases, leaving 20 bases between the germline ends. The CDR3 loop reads CASSTRGGGGRGYTF. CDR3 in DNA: TGTGCCAGCAGTACCCGGGGGGGCGGCGGACGTGGCTACACCTTC.

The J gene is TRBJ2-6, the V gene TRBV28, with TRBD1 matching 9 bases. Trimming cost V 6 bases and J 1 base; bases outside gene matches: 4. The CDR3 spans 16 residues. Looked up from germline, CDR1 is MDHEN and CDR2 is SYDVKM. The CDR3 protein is CASSTGGASGANVLTF. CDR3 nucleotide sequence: TGTGCCAGCAGCACAGGGGGCGCTTCTGGGGCCAACGTCCTGACTTTC. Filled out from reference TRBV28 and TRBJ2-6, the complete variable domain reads DVKVTQSSRYLVKRTGEKVFLECVQDMDHENMFWYRQDPGLGLRLIYFSYDVKMKEKGDIPEGYSVSREKKERFSLILESASTNQTSMYLCASSTGGASGANVLTFGAGSRLTVL.

CDR3 region: CASRPRDRQNTEAFF. For the CDR3, the DNA is TGTGCCAGTAGACCTAGGGACAGACAGAACACTGAAGCTTTCTTT. The J gene is TRBJ1-1, the V gene TRBV19; 7 positions match TRBD1. V lost 6 bases and J lost 1; bases outside the gene matches: 8. The CDR3 length is 15 residues. CDR1 is LNHDA and CDR2 is SQIVND in the germline V gene (reference sequence).

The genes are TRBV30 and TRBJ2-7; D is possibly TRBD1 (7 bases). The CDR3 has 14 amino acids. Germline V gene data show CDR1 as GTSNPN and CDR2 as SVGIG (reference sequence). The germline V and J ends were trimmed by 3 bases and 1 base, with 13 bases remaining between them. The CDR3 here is CAWSRGARSYEQYF. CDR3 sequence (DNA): TGTGCCTGGAGCAGGGGGGCTAGGTCCTACGAGCAGTACTTC.

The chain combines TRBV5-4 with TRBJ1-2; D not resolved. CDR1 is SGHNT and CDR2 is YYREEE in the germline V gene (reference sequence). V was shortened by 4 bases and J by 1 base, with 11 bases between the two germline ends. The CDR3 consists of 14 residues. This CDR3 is CASSQDTDNYGYTF. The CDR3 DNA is TGTGCCAGCAGCCAAGACACCGATAACTATGGCTACACCTTC. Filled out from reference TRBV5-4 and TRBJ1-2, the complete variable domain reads ETGVTQSPTHLIKTRGQQVTLRCSSQSGHNTVSWYQQALGQGPQFIFQYYREEENGRGNFPPRFSGLQFPNYSSELNVNALELDDSALYLCASSQDTDNYGYTFGSGTRLTVV.

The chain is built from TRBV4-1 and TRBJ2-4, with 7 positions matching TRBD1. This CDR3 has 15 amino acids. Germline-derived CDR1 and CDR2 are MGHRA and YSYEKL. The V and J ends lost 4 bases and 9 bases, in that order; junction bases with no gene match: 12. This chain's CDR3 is CASSPGSDRQGIQYF. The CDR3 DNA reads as TGCGCCAGCAGCCCTGGGTCGGACAGGCAGGGCATTCAGTACTTC.

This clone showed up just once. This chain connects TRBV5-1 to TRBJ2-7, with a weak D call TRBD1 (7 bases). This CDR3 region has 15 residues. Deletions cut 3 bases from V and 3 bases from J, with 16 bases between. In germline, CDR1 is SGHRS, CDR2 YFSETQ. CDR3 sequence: CASSSGGTVDYEQYF. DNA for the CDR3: TGCGCCAGCAGCTCGGGCGGGACAGTAGACTACGAGCAGTACTTC.

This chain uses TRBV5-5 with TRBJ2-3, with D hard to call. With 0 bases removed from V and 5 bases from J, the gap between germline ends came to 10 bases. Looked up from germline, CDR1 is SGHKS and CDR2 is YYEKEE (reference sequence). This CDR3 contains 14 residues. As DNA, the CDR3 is TGTGCCAGCAGCTTGGCAGCTGGTGGAGATACGCAGTATTTT. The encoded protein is CASSLAAGGDTQYF. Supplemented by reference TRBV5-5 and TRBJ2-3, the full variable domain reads DAGVTQSPTHLIKTRGQQVTLRCSPISGHKSVSWYQQVLGQGPQFIFQYYEKEERGRGNFPDRFSARQFPNYSSELNVNALLLGDSALYLCASSLAAGGDTQYFGPGTRLTVL.

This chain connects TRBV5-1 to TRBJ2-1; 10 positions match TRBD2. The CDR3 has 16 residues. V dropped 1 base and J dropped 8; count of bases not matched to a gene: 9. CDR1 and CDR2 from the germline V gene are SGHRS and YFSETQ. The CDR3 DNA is TGCGCCAGCAGCTTGCCTAGCGGGAGAGCCCGGGATGAGCAGTTCTTC. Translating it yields CASSLPSGRARDEQFF.

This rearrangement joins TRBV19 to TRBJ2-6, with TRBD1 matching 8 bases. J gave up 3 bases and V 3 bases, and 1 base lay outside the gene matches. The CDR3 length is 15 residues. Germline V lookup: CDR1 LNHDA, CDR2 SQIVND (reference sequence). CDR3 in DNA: TGTGCCAGTAGTATGGGGACAGGTGGGGCCAACGTCCTGACTTTC. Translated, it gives CASSMGTGGANVLTF.

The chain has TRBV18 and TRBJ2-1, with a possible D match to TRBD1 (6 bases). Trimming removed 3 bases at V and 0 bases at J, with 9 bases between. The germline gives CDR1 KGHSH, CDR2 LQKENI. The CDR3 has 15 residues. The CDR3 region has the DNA TGTGCCAGCTCACCCAGGGGCGTCTCCTACAATGAGCAGTTCTTC. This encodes CASSPRGVSYNEQFF.

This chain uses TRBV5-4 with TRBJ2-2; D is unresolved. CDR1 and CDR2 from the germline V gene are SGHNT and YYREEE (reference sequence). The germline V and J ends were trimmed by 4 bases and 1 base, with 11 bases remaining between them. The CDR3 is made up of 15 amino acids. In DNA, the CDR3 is TGTGCCAGCAGCCAACAGACACGGAACACCGGGGAGCTGTTTTTT. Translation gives CASSQQTRNTGELFF.

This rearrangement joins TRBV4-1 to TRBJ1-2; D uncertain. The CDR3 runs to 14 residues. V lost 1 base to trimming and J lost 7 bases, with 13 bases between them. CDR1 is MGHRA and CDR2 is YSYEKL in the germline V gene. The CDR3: CASSQGWGEVGYTF. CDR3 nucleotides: TGCGCCAGCAGCCAAGGGTGGGGTGAGGTTGGCTACACCTTC.

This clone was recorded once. This CDR3 reads CASSKSPGQGRYEQYF. The DNA of the CDR3 is TGTGCCAGTAGTAAGTCACCGGGACAGGGACGGTACGAGCAGTACTTC. The genes are TRBV19 and TRBJ2-7, with 9 nucleotides matching TRBD1. The CDR3 sequence is 16 residues long. V lost 4 bases, J lost 4 bases, and 11 bases stayed unmatched. CDR1 and CDR2 from the germline V gene are LNHDA and SQIVND (reference sequence).

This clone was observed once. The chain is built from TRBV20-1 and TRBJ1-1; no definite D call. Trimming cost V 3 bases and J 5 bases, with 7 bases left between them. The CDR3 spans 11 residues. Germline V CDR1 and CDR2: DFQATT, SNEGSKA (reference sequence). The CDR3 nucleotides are TGCAGTGCTAGCAGTGAGACTGAAGCTTTCTTT. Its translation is CSASSETEAFF.